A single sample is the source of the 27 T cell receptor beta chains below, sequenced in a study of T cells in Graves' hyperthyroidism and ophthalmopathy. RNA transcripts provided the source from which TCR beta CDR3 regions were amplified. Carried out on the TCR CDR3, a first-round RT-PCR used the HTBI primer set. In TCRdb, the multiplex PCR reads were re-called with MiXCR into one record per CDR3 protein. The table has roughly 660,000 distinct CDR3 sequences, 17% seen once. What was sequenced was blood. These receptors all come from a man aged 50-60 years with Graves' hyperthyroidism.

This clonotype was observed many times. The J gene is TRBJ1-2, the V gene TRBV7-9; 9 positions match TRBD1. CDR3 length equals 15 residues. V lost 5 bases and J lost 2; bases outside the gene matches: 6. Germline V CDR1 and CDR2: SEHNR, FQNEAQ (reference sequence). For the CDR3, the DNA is TGTGCCAGCAGCGTGGGGACAGGGACAAACTATGGCTACACCTTC. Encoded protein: CASSVGTGTNYGYTF.

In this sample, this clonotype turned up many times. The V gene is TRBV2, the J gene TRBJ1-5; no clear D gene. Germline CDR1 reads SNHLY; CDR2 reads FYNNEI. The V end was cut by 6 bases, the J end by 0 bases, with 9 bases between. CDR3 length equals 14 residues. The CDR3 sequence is CASSPPHSNQPQHF. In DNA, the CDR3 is TGTGCCAGCAGCCCCCCCCATAGCAATCAGCCCCAGCATTTT.

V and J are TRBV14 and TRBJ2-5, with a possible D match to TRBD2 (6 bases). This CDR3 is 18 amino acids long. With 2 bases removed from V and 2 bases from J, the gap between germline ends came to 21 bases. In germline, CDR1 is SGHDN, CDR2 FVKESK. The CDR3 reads CASSQPLSEARGQETQYF. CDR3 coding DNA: TGTGCCAGCAGCCAACCCCTTTCTGAGGCTCGGGGGCAAGAGACCCAGTACTTC.

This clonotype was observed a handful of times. CDR3 loop: CASSFGADFSDTQYF. In DNA, the CDR3 is TGTGCCAGCAGCTTTGGGGCTGACTTCTCAGATACGCAGTATTTT. The V gene is TRBV7-9, the J gene TRBJ2-3, with D maybe TRBD1 (5 bases). The CDR3 is 15 amino acids. V lost 3 bases to trimming and J lost 4 bases, with 14 bases between them. Germline loops: CDR1 SEHNR, CDR2 FQNEAQ (reference sequence). The full variable domain, with the rest looked up from reference TRBV7-9 and TRBJ2-3, is DTGVSQNPRHKITKRGQNVTFRCDPISEHNRLYWYRQTLGQGPEFLTYFQNEAQLEKSRLLSDRFSAERPKGSFSTLEIQRTEQGDSAMYLCASSFGADFSDTQYFGPGTRLTVL.

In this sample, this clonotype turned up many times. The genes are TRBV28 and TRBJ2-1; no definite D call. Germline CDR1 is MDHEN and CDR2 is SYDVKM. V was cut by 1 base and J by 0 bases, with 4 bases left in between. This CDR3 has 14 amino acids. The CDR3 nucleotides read TGTGCCAGCAGTTTATTAGGCTCCTACAATGAGCAGTTCTTC. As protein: CASSLLGSYNEQFF.

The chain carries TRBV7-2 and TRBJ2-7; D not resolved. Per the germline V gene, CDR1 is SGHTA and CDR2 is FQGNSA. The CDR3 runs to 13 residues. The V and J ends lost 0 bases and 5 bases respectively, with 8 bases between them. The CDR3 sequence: CASSLASKDEQYF. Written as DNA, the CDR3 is TGTGCCAGCAGCTTAGCTTCAAAGGACGAGCAGTACTTC.

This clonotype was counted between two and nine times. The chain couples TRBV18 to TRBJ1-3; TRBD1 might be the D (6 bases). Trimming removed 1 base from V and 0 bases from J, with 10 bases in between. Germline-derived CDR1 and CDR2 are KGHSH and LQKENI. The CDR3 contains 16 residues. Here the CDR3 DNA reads TGTGCCAGCTCACCACAACAGGGACACTCTGGAAACACCATATATTTT. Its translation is CASSPQQGHSGNTIYF.

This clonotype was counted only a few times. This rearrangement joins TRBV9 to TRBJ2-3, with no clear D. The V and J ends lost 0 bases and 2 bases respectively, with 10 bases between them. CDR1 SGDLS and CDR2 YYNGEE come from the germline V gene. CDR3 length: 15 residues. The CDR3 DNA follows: TGTGCCAGCAGCGTAGGGGGTACTAACACAGATACGCAGTATTTT. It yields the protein CASSVGGTNTDTQYF.

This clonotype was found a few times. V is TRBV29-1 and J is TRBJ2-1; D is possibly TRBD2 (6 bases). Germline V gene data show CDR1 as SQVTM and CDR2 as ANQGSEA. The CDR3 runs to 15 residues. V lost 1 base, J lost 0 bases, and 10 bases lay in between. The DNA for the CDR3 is TGCAGCGTTGAAGGCGGGGATTCCTCCTACAATGAGCAGTTCTTC. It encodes CSVEGGDSSYNEQFF.

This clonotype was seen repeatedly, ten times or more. The CDR3 DNA sequence: TGCAGTGCTAGCCTACCTCCGGGACCCAGCTCCTACAATGAGCAGTTCTTC. It yields the protein CSASLPPGPSSYNEQFF. This sequence joins TRBV20-1 and TRBJ2-1; D may match TRBD1 or TRBD2 (5 bases each). Germline V gene data show CDR1 as DFQATT and CDR2 as SNEGSKA (reference sequence). The V end lost 3 bases, the J end lost 0 bases, and 18 bases lay between the germline ends. The CDR3 is made up of 17 amino acids.

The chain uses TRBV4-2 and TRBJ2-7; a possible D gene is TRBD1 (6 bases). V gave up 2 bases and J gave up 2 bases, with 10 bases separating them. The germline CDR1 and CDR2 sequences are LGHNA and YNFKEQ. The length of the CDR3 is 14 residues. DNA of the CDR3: TGTGCCAGCAGCCAATACAGGGAGACCTACGAGCAGTACTTC. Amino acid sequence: CASSQYRETYEQYF.

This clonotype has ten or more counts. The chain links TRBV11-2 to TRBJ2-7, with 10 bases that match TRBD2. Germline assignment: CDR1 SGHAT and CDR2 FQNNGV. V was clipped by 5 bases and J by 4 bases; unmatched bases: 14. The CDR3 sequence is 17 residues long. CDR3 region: CASSPTPGTSEKYEQYF. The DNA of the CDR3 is TGTGCCAGCAGCCCCACCCCCGGGACTAGCGAAAAATACGAGCAGTACTTC. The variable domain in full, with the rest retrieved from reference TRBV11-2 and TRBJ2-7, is EAGVAQSPRYKIIEKRQSVAFWCNPISGHATLYWYQQILGQGPKLLIQFQNNGVVDDSQLPKDRFSAERLKGVDSTLKIQPAKLEDSAVYLCASSPTPGTSEKYEQYFGPGTRLTVT.

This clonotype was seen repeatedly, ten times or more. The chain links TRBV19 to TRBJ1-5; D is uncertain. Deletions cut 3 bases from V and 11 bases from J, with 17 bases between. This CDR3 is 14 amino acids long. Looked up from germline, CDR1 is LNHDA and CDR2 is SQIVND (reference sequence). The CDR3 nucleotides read TGTGCCAGTAGTATTAGAAGCGGGGTGGAAGCCCAGCATTTT. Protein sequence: CASSIRSGVEAQHF.

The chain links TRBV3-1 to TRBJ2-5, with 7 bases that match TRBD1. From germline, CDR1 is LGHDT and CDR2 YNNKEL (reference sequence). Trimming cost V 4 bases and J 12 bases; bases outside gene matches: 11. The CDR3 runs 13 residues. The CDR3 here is CASSRETGSLEYF. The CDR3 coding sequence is TGTGCCAGCAGCCGCGAGACAGGGTCGTTGGAGTACTTC.

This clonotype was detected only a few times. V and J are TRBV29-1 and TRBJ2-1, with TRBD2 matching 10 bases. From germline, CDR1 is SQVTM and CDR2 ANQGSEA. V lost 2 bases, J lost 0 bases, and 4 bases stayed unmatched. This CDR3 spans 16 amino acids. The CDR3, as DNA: TGCAGCGTTGAATTGTCTAGCGGGAGCTCCTACAATGAGCAGTTCTTC. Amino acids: CSVELSSGSSYNEQFF.

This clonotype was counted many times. The chain's CDR3 is CASSSYSTGPGELFF. The DNA of the CDR3 is TGCGCCAGCAGCTCTTATTCTACAGGGCCCGGGGAGCTGTTTTTT. The V call is TRBV5-1, the J call TRBJ2-2; tentative D call: TRBD1 (6 bases). CDR1 is SGHRS, CDR2 YFSETQ, per germline. The CDR3 is made up of 15 amino acids. The ends were cut back, 3 bases at V and 6 bases at J, with 15 bases in the middle.

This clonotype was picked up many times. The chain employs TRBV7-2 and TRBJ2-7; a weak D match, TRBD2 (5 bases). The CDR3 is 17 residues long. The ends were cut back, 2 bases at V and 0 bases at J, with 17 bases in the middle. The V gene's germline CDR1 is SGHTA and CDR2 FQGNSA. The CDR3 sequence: CASSLSRSQRSSYEQYF. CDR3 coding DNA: TGTGCCAGCAGCTTATCAAGGTCCCAGCGGAGCTCCTACGAGCAGTACTTC.

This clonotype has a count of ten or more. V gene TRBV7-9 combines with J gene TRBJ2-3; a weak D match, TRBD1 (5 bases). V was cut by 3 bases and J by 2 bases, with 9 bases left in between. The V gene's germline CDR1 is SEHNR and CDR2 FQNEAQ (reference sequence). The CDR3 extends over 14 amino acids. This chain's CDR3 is CASSFGQVTDTQYF. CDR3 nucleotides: TGTGCCAGCAGCTTCGGACAAGTCACAGATACGCAGTATTTT.

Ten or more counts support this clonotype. The CDR3 region is CASSLGVTEQYF. CDR3 DNA sequence: TGTGCCAGCAGCTTAGGCGTTACCGAGCAGTACTTC. The chain couples TRBV11-2 to TRBJ2-7; no firm D call. Germline V gives CDR1 SGHAT, CDR2 FQNNGV. The CDR3 length is 12 residues. The V end lost 1 base, the J end lost 6 bases, and 7 bases lay between the germline ends.

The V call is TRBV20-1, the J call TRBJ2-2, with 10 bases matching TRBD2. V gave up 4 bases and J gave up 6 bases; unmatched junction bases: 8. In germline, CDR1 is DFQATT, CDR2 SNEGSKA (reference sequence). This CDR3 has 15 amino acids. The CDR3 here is CSATSSGSSPGELFF. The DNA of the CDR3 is TGCAGTGCTACATCTAGCGGGAGTTCCCCCGGGGAGCTGTTTTTT.

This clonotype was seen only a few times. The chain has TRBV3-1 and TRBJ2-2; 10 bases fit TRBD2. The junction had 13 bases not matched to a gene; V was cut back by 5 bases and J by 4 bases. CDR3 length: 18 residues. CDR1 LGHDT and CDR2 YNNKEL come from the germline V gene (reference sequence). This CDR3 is CASSRRASGRGGTGELFF. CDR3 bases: TGTGCCAGCAGCAGACGGGCTAGCGGGAGAGGTGGCACCGGGGAGCTGTTTTTT.

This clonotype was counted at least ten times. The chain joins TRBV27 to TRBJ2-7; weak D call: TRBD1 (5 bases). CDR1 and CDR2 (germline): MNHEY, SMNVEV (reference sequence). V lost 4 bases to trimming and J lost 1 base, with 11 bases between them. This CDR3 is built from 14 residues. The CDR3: CASSSIRQSYEQYF. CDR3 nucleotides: TGTGCCAGCAGTTCAATTAGACAGTCCTACGAGCAGTACTTC.

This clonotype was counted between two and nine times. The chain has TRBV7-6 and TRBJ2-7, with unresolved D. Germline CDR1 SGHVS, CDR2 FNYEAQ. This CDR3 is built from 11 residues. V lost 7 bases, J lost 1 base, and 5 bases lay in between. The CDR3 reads CASKGSYEQYF. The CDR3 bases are TGTGCCAGCAAGGGATCCTACGAGCAGTACTTC.

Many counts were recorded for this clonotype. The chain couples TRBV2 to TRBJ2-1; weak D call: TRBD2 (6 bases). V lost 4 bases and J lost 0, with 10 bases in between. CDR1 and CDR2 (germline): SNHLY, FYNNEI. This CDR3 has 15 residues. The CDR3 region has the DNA TGTGCCAGCAGTGGTGACGGGAGCTCCTACAATGAGCAGTTCTTC. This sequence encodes CASSGDGSSYNEQFF.

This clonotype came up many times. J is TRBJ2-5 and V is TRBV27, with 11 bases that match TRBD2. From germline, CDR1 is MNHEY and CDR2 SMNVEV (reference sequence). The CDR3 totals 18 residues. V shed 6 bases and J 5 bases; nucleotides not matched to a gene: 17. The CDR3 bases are TGTGCCAGCAGCGCCAAAGACTTAGCGGGAGGGCCGTATGAGACCCAGTACTTC. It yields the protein CASSAKDLAGGPYETQYF.

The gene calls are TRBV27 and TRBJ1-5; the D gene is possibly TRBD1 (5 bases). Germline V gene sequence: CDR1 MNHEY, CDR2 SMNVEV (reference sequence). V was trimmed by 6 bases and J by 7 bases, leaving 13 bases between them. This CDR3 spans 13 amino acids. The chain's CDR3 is CASSLRRGQPQHF. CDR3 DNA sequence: TGTGCCAGCAGCCTCAGGAGGGGACAGCCCCAGCATTTT.

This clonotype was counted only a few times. The CDR3 DNA reads TGCAGCGGCCATCAAGGGGGCCGGGGCTACACCTTC. It codes for CSGHQGGRGYTF. The genes are TRBV29-1 and TRBJ1-2; 7 bases align to TRBD1. V was pared by 7 bases and J by 8 bases, with 10 bases of the junction left unmatched. This CDR3 comprises 12 residues. CDR1 and CDR2 from the germline V gene are SQVTM and ANQGSEA. Variable domain in full (rest from reference TRBV29-1 and TRBJ1-2): SAVISQKPSRDICQRGTSLTIQCQVDSQVTMMFWYRQQPGQSLTLIATANQGSEATYESGFVIDKFPISRPNLTFSTLTVSNMSPEDSSIYLCSGHQGGRGYTFGSGTRLTVV.